The entry that follows covers one TCR beta chain sequence. This clonotype was counted ten times or more. Its antigen is not yet known. Within one base of it there is no much larger clone, and no base qualities were kept. The library was generated by 5' RACE. Reads for this sample came from a NextSeq 500. The TCR library protocol attached a unique molecular identifier to each TCR cDNA molecule to allow correction of PCR and sequencing errors. As for the authors' bioinformatics: Decombinator tools were used for TCR identification, UMI-based error correction and CDR3 extraction. Expanded TCRs were defined as those above a frequency of 2 per 1,000, corresponding to the top 1% of the tumor frequency distribution. Renyi diversity was computed with the R vegan package after each repertoire had been subsampled 100 times to 5,000 TCRs. CDR3 similarity networks were constructed using string-kernel similarity of amino acid triplets, with links drawn between CDR3s whose pairwise similarity was above 0.82. The public reads were run again by TCRdb, first through fastp at Q25 and then through MiXCR, and only productive beta chains were kept. Merged by CDR3 protein, the rows form single entries marked with the most common genes and DNA. The V and J calls reflect TCRdb's pipeline rather than the authors' work. The sample table contains about 38,000 distinct CDR3 sequences; only one count was recorded for approximately 5.2% of them. Roughly 27% of the sample rests with the top ten.

This record comes from a study of spatial heterogeneity in lung cancer (dated by TCRdb to the late 2010s). About the study as a whole: More beta-chain than alpha-chain transcripts were consistently detected, likely reflecting higher beta-chain transcript abundance. In the raw uncorrected reads, each unique combination of TCR and UMI appeared on average more than ten times. At surgery, both alpha and beta chains were TCR-sequenced in fewer than 250 tumor regions, 64 matched nontumor lung samples and around 50 PBMC samples. Nonsynonymous mutation counts, determined by whole-exome sequencing of tumor tissue, were related to features of the TCR repertoire. The study quantitatively compared TCR alpha and beta repertoires across multiple tumor regions, matched nontumor lung and blood in non-small cell lung cancer. The study at large found these results: Additional single-cell paired TCR alpha and beta sequencing was considered necessary to confirm, at a functional level, the hypothesis that regional TCRs recognize regional mutations. Ubiquitous expanded tumor TCRs showed up in blood more often at tumor resection than at routine follow-up.

Reading the label with the study, this specimen's time point is: sample taken at primary tumor resection. The donors were 70 or so patients from the lung TRACERx cohort who had early-stage, untreated non-small cell lung cancer. Whole RNA extracted from tumor and nontumor lung tissue, or from cryopreserved PBMC samples, was used for TCR sequencing without cell sorting. Only patients for whom sufficient RNA was available from at least two tumor regions were selected for TCR sequencing. The CDR3 measures 14 amino acids from cysteine to phenylalanine. Only the CDR3 part of the read is kept: 42 bases, read in frame from the first base. The trim is 3 bases for V and 2 bases for J, with a gap of 10 bases between the germline ends.

This receptor was identified in a female donor with early-stage non-small cell lung cancer. Sequencing was performed on PBMCs, taken at surgery. The chain is made from TRBV12-3 or TRBV12-4 and TRBJ1-2; TRBD1 could be the D gene, as 5 bases match. The DNA is TGTGCCAGCAGTTTGTCAGGGCTAAACTATGGCTACACCTTC. Translated, this is CASSLSGLNYGYTF.